The 31 T cell receptor beta chains below come from one sample, sequenced in a study of PD-1 blockade in classical Hodgkin lymphoma. Time point reported: cycle 4 day 1 (C4D1), after around six weeks of nivolumab. Each patient's relapse followed autologous stem cell transplantation, and brentuximab vedotin exposure varied. Generated by immunoSEQ multiplex PCR, the TCRdb table keeps only in-frame clones and is missing some. The sample yields tens of thousands of clones, about 90% seen once. This sample comprised peripheral blood mononuclear cells (PBMCs), obtained before the fourth cycle of nivolumab. These receptors all come from a human donor with classical Hodgkin lymphoma.

The CDR3 nucleotides are TGTGCCATCAGTGATGGGGGACAGTTCTCCTACAATGAGCAGTTCTTC. Amino acids: CAISDGGQFSYNEQFF. The rearrangement links TRBV10-3 to TRBJ2-1, with TRBD1 matching over 7 bases. CDR3 length equals 16 residues. Germline assignment: CDR1 ENHRY and CDR2 SYGVKD. Trimming cost V 3 bases and J 0 bases; bases outside gene matches: 5.

The chain combines TRBV27 with TRBJ2-7; a possible D gene is TRBD1 (5 bases). CDR3 length: 14 residues. V lost 9 bases, J lost 2 bases, and 17 bases lay in between. The germline V gene encodes CDR1 MNHEY and CDR2 SMNVEV (reference sequence). This CDR3 is CASNFKRTTYEQYF. DNA for the CDR3: TGTGCCAGTAATTTCAAGAGGACAACCTACGAGCAGTACTTC.

This clone was recorded only once. The rearrangement joins TRBV27 to TRBJ1-3, with unresolved D. Trimming left V 7 bases short and J 0 bases short, with 13 bases between. In germline, CDR1 is MNHEY, CDR2 SMNVEV (reference sequence). The CDR3 is 15 amino acids. The CDR3 DNA sequence: TGTGCCAGCAACCTCGACCGCGACTCTGGAAACACCATATATTTT. Its protein is CASNLDRDSGNTIYF.

V gene TRBV11-2 combines with J gene TRBJ2-7; possible D gene TRBD2, 6 bases. The CDR3 sequence is 15 residues long. Germline V lookup: CDR1 SGHAT, CDR2 FQNNGV. Trimming stripped 5 bases from V and 3 bases from J, with 17 bases between. CDR3 coding DNA: TGTGCCAGCAGCGACCGGGTGGGAGGCGACTACGAGCAGTACTTC. This encodes CASSDRVGGDYEQYF. Full variable domain (rest looked up from reference TRBV11-2 and TRBJ2-7): EAGVAQSPRYKIIEKRQSVAFWCNPISGHATLYWYQQILGQGPKLLIQFQNNGVVDDSQLPKDRFSAERLKGVDSTLKIQPAKLEDSAVYLCASSDRVGGDYEQYFGPGTRLTVT.

This chain uses TRBV27 with TRBJ2-5, with a possible D match to TRBD1 (5 bases). V lost 5 bases and J 4 bases, leaving 20 bases between the germline ends. The CDR3 covers 16 residues. CDR1 is MNHEY, CDR2 SMNVEV, per germline (reference sequence). The CDR3, as DNA: TGTGCCAGCAGTCAAGGGTCCAGGGTGGTTCGAGAGACCCAGTACTTC. It codes for CASSQGSRVVRETQYF.

This sequence joins TRBV5-4 and TRBJ1-1; D not certain. The V and J ends lost 4 bases and 1 base respectively, with 8 bases between them. There are 13 residues in the CDR3. Looked up from germline, CDR1 is SGHNT and CDR2 is YYREEE (reference sequence). The DNA of the CDR3 is TGTGCCAGCAGCAATGGCCAGAACACTGAAGCTTTCTTT. This codes for CASSNGQNTEAFF.

The rearrangement joins TRBV7-2 to TRBJ1-6, with no clear D. Germline CDR1 reads SGHTA; CDR2 reads FQGNSA. The length of the CDR3 is 14 residues. Between the trimmed V and J ends, which lost 7 bases and 7 bases, there was a span of 14 bases. CDR3: CASKRIMVNSPLHF. The CDR3 nucleotides read TGTGCCAGCAAACGAATCATGGTCAATTCACCCCTCCACTTT.

This chain joins TRBV6-5 and TRBJ2-1; 8 positions match TRBD2. Trimming at V came to 0 bases and at J to 6 bases, leaving 7 bases not matched to a gene. The CDR3 is 16 residues long. From germline, CDR1 is MNHEY and CDR2 SVGAGI. CDR3 protein: CASSYSMAGGFNEQFF. The CDR3 nucleotides are TGTGCCAGCAGTTACTCGATGGCGGGGGGTTTCAATGAGCAGTTCTTC.

The chain uses TRBV6-5 and TRBJ1-2; a weak D match, TRBD1 (5 bases). CDR3 size: 13 residues. The V and J ends lost 6 bases and 0 bases respectively, with 8 bases between them. Germline V gene lookup returns CDR1 MNHEY and CDR2 SVGAGI. CDR3: CASSDSPNYGYTF. CDR3 in DNA: TGTGCCAGCAGCGACAGCCCTAACTATGGCTACACCTTC.

The genes are TRBV11-2 and TRBJ1-4; tentative D call: TRBD1 (5 bases). This CDR3 has 15 residues. V was trimmed by 5 bases and J by 11 bases, leaving 21 bases between them. Germline CDR1 SGHAT, CDR2 FQNNGV. CDR3 bases: TGTGCCAGCAGCCGCTCTGCGACAGAGCCCAAGAAACTGTTTTTT. Protein product: CASSRSATEPKKLFF. Variable domain in full (rest from reference TRBV11-2 and TRBJ1-4): EAGVAQSPRYKIIEKRQSVAFWCNPISGHATLYWYQQILGQGPKLLIQFQNNGVVDDSQLPKDRFSAERLKGVDSTLKIQPAKLEDSAVYLCASSRSATEPKKLFFGSGTQLSVL.

This chain links TRBV5-6 with TRBJ2-7; TRBD1 agrees at 10 bases. The V gene's germline CDR1 is SGHDT and CDR2 YYEEEE. The length of the CDR3 is 17 residues. V lost 6 bases and J lost 2; bases outside the gene matches: 14. CDR3: CASNPRVAGQGTYEQYF. The CDR3 nucleotides read TGTGCCAGCAACCCGAGAGTAGCGGGACAGGGGACCTACGAGCAGTACTTC.

This chain connects TRBV27 to TRBJ1-6; 7 bases fit TRBD1. V shed 6 bases and J 14 bases; nucleotides not matched to a gene: 13. Germline V lookup: CDR1 MNHEY, CDR2 SMNVEV (reference sequence). CDR3 size: 14 residues. CDR3 DNA: TGTGCCAGCAGACCGACAGGGCCCACCGTTTCCCTCCACTTT. This sequence encodes CASRPTGPTVSLHF.

The gene calls are TRBV5-8 and TRBJ1-1, with D possibly being TRBD1 (5 bases). Between the trimmed V and J ends, which lost 4 bases and 6 bases, there was a span of 16 bases. This CDR3 region has 14 residues. The germline V gene encodes CDR1 SGHTS and CDR2 YDEGEE. CDR3 bases: TGTGCCAGCAGCCTGGGTCTACGGGGGGCTGAAGCTTTCTTT. It specifies CASSLGLRGAEAFF.

The chain couples TRBV7-9 to TRBJ1-2, with a tentative D call TRBD1 (5 bases). The CDR3 sequence is 15 residues long. The germline gives CDR1 SEHNR, CDR2 FQNEAQ (reference sequence). Trimming stripped 3 bases from V and 4 bases from J, with 15 bases between. As DNA, the CDR3 is TGTGCCAGCAGCTTTGACGGGAGGGGAGCCTATGGCTACACCTTC. The encoded protein is CASSFDGRGAYGYTF. The whole variable domain, filled in from reference TRBV7-9 and TRBJ1-2, reads DTGVSQNPRHKITKRGQNVTFRCDPISEHNRLYWYRQTLGQGPEFLTYFQNEAQLEKSRLLSDRFSAERPKGSFSTLEIQRTEQGDSAMYLCASSFDGRGAYGYTFGSGTRLTVV.

This clone was picked up one time. The chain combines TRBV7-2 with TRBJ1-1; 12 bases are shared with TRBD1. Germline trimming cut 1 base from V and 5 bases from J; bases unmatched to any gene: 8. Germline V lookup: CDR1 SGHTA, CDR2 FQGNSA. This CDR3 is 17 amino acids long. The DNA of the CDR3 is TGTGCCAGCAGCTTAGGAGGGACAGGGGGCGCAGGGACTGAAGCTTTCTTT. Its protein product is CASSLGGTGGAGTEAFF. Combining the CDR3 with reference TRBV7-2 and TRBJ1-1 gives the whole variable domain GAGVSQSPSNKVTEKGKDVELRCDPISGHTALYWYRQSLGQGLEFLIYFQGNSAPDKSGLPSDRFSAERTGGSVSTLTIQRTQQEDSAVYLCASSLGGTGGAGTEAFFGQGTRLTVV.

The chain has TRBV2 and TRBJ2-2; 11 nucleotides agree with TRBD2. With V trimmed by 4 bases and J by 5 bases, 9 bases remained unmatched. Germline-derived CDR1 and CDR2 are SNHLY and FYNNEI. The CDR3 is 17 residues long. CDR3 residues: CASSGNSGGARTGELFF. In nucleotides, the CDR3 is TGTGCCAGCAGTGGTAATAGCGGGGGGGCCAGGACCGGGGAGCTGTTTTTT.

V and J are TRBV19 and TRBJ2-7, with D possibly being TRBD1 or TRBD2 (5 bases each). Germline V gene data show CDR1 as LNHDA and CDR2 as SQIVND (reference sequence). V lost 4 bases to trimming and J lost 7 bases, with 8 bases between them. The length of the CDR3 is 11 residues. CDR3 loop: CASSNWGEQYF. In DNA form, the CDR3 reads TGTGCCAGTAGTAACTGGGGGGAGCAGTACTTC.

The genes are TRBV4-1 and TRBJ2-7, with D perhaps given as TRBD1 or TRBD2 (6 bases each). V lost 6 bases and J lost 7, with 22 bases in between. This CDR3 has 15 residues. The germline CDR1 and CDR2 sequences are MGHRA and YSYEKL. CDR3 residues: CASRTTGTSQGEQYF. The CDR3 region has the DNA TGCGCCAGCAGAACCACCGGGACTTCCCAGGGGGAGCAGTACTTC.

The sample holds a few counts of this clone. V is TRBV19 and J is TRBJ1-5; 8 bases align to TRBD1. Germline assignment: CDR1 LNHDA and CDR2 SQIVND (reference sequence). This CDR3 is built from 14 residues. V lost 10 bases to trimming and J lost 2 bases; unmatched junction nucleotides: 7. The CDR3 DNA reads as TGTGCCACTACAGGGGGTCATGGCAATCAGCCCCAGCATTTT. Its translation is CATTGGHGNQPQHF.

This clone was found a few times. The gene calls are TRBV28 and TRBJ1-1, with a tentative D call TRBD1 (5 bases). CDR3 size: 14 residues. Germline values: CDR1 MDHEN, CDR2 SYDVKM. Trimming took 3 bases from V and 0 from J, leaving 8 bases between them. The CDR3 reads CASSLGRMNTEAFF. The CDR3 region has the DNA TGTGCCAGCAGTTTGGGACGGATGAACACTGAAGCTTTCTTT.

V is TRBV27 and J is TRBJ1-2; D is ambiguous. V was trimmed by 5 bases and J by 6 bases, leaving 13 bases between them. The germline gives CDR1 MNHEY, CDR2 SMNVEV (reference sequence). CDR3 length equals 13 residues. CDR3 sequence: CASSTGFLDGYTF. CDR3 nucleotides: TGTGCCAGCAGTACTGGGTTCCTTGATGGCTACACCTTC.

The V call is TRBV6-5, the J call TRBJ2-5, with D perhaps TRBD2 (5 bases). The end of the DNA fits TRBJ2-7 better, so the J call may be wrong. This CDR3 spans 13 amino acids. In germline, CDR1 is MNHEY, CDR2 SVGAGI. The CDR3 spells CASSYRRTYEQYF. The CDR3 DNA reads TGTGCCAGCAGTTACAGGAGGACGTACGAGCAGTACTTC.

V is TRBV11-2 and J is TRBJ2-5; 13 bases fit TRBD2. The germline V gene encodes CDR1 SGHAT and CDR2 FQNNGV. V lost 6 bases to trimming and J lost 4 bases; unmatched junction nucleotides: 5. The CDR3 totals 15 residues. The CDR3 nucleotides are TGTGCCAGCAGTAAGGGGACTAGCGGGGTAGAGACCCAGTACTTC. This encodes CASSKGTSGVETQYF.

The rearrangement links TRBV5-3 to TRBJ2-7; D is perhaps TRBD1 or TRBD2 (5 bases each). TRBV5-3 is an ORF, with its function uncertain. Trimming pared 3 bases from V and 2 bases from J, leaving 18 bases between. The CDR3 is 16 amino acids. The CDR3 DNA reads as TGTGCCAGAAGCTCCAACCCCGGGGACGGAGCCTACGAGCAGTACTTC. It specifies CARSSNPGDGAYEQYF.

The CDR3 DNA sequence: TGTGCCAGCTCACCCAGGCAGGAGGATGTCTACGAGCAGTACTTC. Its translation: CASSPRQEDVYEQYF. V gene TRBV18 combines with J gene TRBJ2-7; D might be TRBD2 (5 bases). V lost 3 bases, J lost 3 bases, and 15 bases lay in between. In germline, CDR1 is KGHSH, CDR2 LQKENI. The CDR3 is 15 amino acids.

This chain uses TRBV10-3 with TRBJ2-3; 8 bases agree with TRBD1. The CDR3 consists of 15 residues. Trimming removed 6 bases from V and 1 base from J; junction bases left unmatched: 6. Per germline, CDR1 ENHRY and CDR2 SYGVKD. CDR3 DNA sequence: TGTGCCATCAGGCGGTCAGGGGGCGGCACAGATACGCAGTATTTT. Translation gives CAIRRSGGGTDTQYF.

The rearrangement links TRBV6-5 to TRBJ1-1; a weak D match, TRBD1 (5 bases). V lost 1 base to trimming and J lost 2 bases, with 11 bases between them. The CDR3 length is 15 residues. The germline V gene encodes CDR1 MNHEY and CDR2 SVGAGI. The CDR3 loop reads CASSYFGGLNTEAFF. The CDR3 nucleotides are TGTGCCAGCAGTTACTTCGGGGGACTAAACACTGAAGCTTTCTTT.

This sequence joins TRBV30 and TRBJ1-6; 10 nucleotides line up with TRBD1. The V gene end was trimmed by 3 bases and the J gene end by 6 bases; junction bases not matched to a gene: 11. The CDR3 length is 17 residues. Per the germline V gene, CDR1 is GTSNPN and CDR2 is SVGIG (reference sequence). CDR3: CAWSLGSRDRGNSPLHF. For the CDR3, the DNA is TGTGCCTGGAGCCTGGGAAGCCGGGACAGGGGTAATTCACCCCTCCACTTT.

CDR3 amino acids: CASSIPGLNTDTQYF. CDR3 bases: TGTGCCAGCAGCATCCCGGGACTGAACACAGATACGCAGTATTTT. This rearrangement joins TRBV7-9 to TRBJ2-3, with a possible D match to TRBD2 (6 bases). The V end was cut by 5 bases, the J end by 2 bases, with 14 bases between. Germline V gene data show CDR1 as SEHNR and CDR2 as FQNEAQ (reference sequence). This CDR3 comprises 15 residues.

The rearrangement joins TRBV5-4 to TRBJ2-1; 9 nucleotides match TRBD1. The CDR3 contains 16 residues. Looked up from germline, CDR1 is SGHNT and CDR2 is YYREEE (reference sequence). The trim removed 1 base at V and 3 bases at J, leaving 5 bases unmatched. CDR3 residues: CASSLFGTGIYNEQFF. In DNA form, the CDR3 reads TGTGCCAGCAGCTTGTTCGGGACAGGGATCTACAATGAGCAGTTCTTC. The complete variable domain, with remaining parts taken from reference TRBV5-4 and TRBJ2-1, reads ETGVTQSPTHLIKTRGQQVTLRCSSQSGHNTVSWYQQALGQGPQFIFQYYREEENGRGNFPPRFSGLQFPNYSSELNVNALELDDSALYLCASSLFGTGIYNEQFFGPGTRLTVL.

A single count supports this clone. V is TRBV4-2 and J is TRBJ1-2; D not certain. The V gene's germline CDR1 is LGHNA and CDR2 YNFKEQ. The CDR3 is 13 residues long. V was clipped by 0 bases and J by 4 bases, with 6 bases between them. CDR3 bases: TGTGCCAGCAGCCAAGATTACAGCTATGGCTACACCTTC. Its translation: CASSQDYSYGYTF.